One and the same sample provided the 24 T cell receptor beta chains below, sequenced in a study of T cells expressing NK-cell markers. TCRdb reprocessed the 5' RACE reads and reports one entry per CDR3 protein, with no DNA. Its table records around 380,000 distinct CDR3 sequences. Sequencing used blood T cells: a sorted CD56 or NKG2C T cell subset, CD4+ or CD8+ T cells, or bulk PBMC T cells (not recorded which). The origin of the receptors is a woman in her forties or fifties in good health.

The chain links TRBV27 to TRBJ2-3; the TCRdb D gene call, TRBD2, has no DNA to confirm it. The CDR3 sequence is 15 residues long. Germline V gene data show CDR1 as MNHEY and CDR2 as SMNVEV (reference sequence). The CDR3 protein is CASARTPTPADTQYF.

The V and J genes are TRBV13 and TRBJ1-4; TCRdb outputs TRBD1, but without DNA this stays unchecked. The CDR3 consists of 17 residues. CDR1 PRHDT and CDR2 FYEKMQ come from the germline V gene (reference sequence). The CDR3 protein is CASSREAGGRYNEKLFF.

The chain couples TRBV3-1 to TRBJ1-1; TCRdb designates TRBD1, a call that cannot be tested without DNA. This CDR3 is 12 amino acids long. From germline, CDR1 is LGHDT and CDR2 YNNKEL (reference sequence). This CDR3 is CASSRGGDEAFF.

This chain connects TRBV20-1 to TRBJ2-3; TCRdb proposes TRBD2, but this gene call is untestable without DNA. Germline CDR1 is DFQATT and CDR2 is SNEGSKA (reference sequence). CDR3 size: 14 residues. CDR3 region: CSASRAGTTDTQYF.

The chain couples TRBV7-8 to TRBJ2-7. CDR1 is SGHVS and CDR2 is FQNEAQ in the germline V gene. The length of the CDR3 is 13 residues. CDR3 residues: CASGVTRTYEQYF.

The chain links TRBV20-1 to TRBJ1-2; TCRdb's D gene call, TRBD1, goes unchecked for lack of DNA. Germline CDR1 reads DFQATT; CDR2 reads SNEGSKA (reference sequence). This CDR3 has 13 amino acids. This chain's CDR3 is CSARDQQGVGYTF.

The chain combines TRBV5-1 with TRBJ2-7; the TCRdb call, TRBD1, lacks DNA for checking. The CDR3 loop spans 15 amino acids. Germline CDR1 and CDR2: SGHRS and YFSETQ. The CDR3 protein is CASSSSGTGGWEQYF.

The chain is built from TRBV5-1 and TRBJ2-1; TCRdb lists TRBD2, though no DNA is available to test this call. Germline assignment: CDR1 SGHRS and CDR2 YFSETQ. The CDR3 is 15 amino acids. The CDR3 loop reads CASTLAGVGYNEQFF.

CDR3 in amino acids: CSAPTAKGELFF. The rearrangement links TRBV29-1 to TRBJ2-2. Germline loops: CDR1 SQVTM, CDR2 ANQGSEA. CDR3 size: 12 residues.

The chain uses TRBV7-6 and TRBJ2-2; without DNA, the TCRdb call of TRBD1 cannot be checked. CDR1 and CDR2 (germline): SGHVS, FNYEAQ. This CDR3 is built from 14 residues. This CDR3 reads CASSSISGAGELFF.

V usage is TRBV28 and J usage is TRBJ2-5; the TCRdb call, TRBD1, lacks DNA for checking. This CDR3 contains 15 residues. Germline lookup yields CDR1 MDHEN and CDR2 SYDVKM. The CDR3 protein is CASSSTPGLQETQYF.

The J gene is TRBJ1-2, the V gene TRBV5-1. From germline, CDR1 is SGHRS and CDR2 YFSETQ. CDR3 length: 15 residues. This chain's CDR3 is CASSFSDGSSRGYTF.

The chain is built from TRBV5-7 and TRBJ1-1; lacking DNA, the TRBD1 call made by TCRdb goes unchecked. TRBV5-7 is labeled an ORF, and its function is uncertain. The CDR3 runs 16 residues. This CDR3 is CASTRGGRREDTEAFF.

This sequence joins TRBV3-1 and TRBJ2-7; TCRdb returns TRBD1, unconfirmable since there is no DNA. The germline V gene has CDR1 LGHDT and CDR2 YNNKEL (reference sequence). The CDR3 loop spans 15 amino acids. This chain's CDR3 is CASSPKGQGTAEQYF.

V usage is TRBV20-1 and J usage is TRBJ1-1. The CDR3 has 15 amino acids. Germline loops: CDR1 DFQATT, CDR2 SNEGSKA (reference sequence). This chain's CDR3 is CSATRQGIGRPEAFF.

The rearrangement joins TRBV12-3 or TRBV12-4 to TRBJ1-6. The CDR3 runs 13 residues. The CDR3: CASSLRGNSPLHF.

The chain uses TRBV6-5 and TRBJ1-1. Germline-derived CDR1 and CDR2 are MNHEY and SVGAGI. This CDR3 is 12 amino acids long. CDR3 loop: CASRSVNTEAFF.

The chain has TRBV10-1 and TRBJ2-7. Germline CDR1 and CDR2: WNHNN and SYGVQD (reference sequence). This CDR3 has 14 amino acids. The CDR3 loop is CASSEQLITGEQYF.

This chain uses TRBV4-1 with TRBJ2-7. The germline gives CDR1 MGHRA, CDR2 YSYEKL. CDR3 length equals 14 residues. The CDR3: CASSQDRASDEQYF.

The chain has TRBV7-2 and TRBJ2-1; TCRdb proposes TRBD2, but this gene call is untestable without DNA. This CDR3 has 14 residues. Germline CDR1 reads SGHTA; CDR2 reads FQGNSA. The CDR3 region is CASSFPGATLEQFF.

This chain links TRBV5-1 with TRBJ2-5; lacking DNA, the TRBD2 call made by TCRdb goes unchecked. This CDR3 has 18 amino acids. The germline gives CDR1 SGHRS, CDR2 YFSETQ. The CDR3: CASSLRLSRLAGGETQYF.

This rearrangement joins TRBV18 to TRBJ2-3; the D call of TRBD2 rests on TCRdb alone, since no DNA is present to check it. CDR3 length: 18 residues. Germline CDR1 reads KGHSH; CDR2 reads LQKENI. The CDR3 here is CASSHWTGRTTSTDTQYF.

V and J are TRBV5-1 and TRBJ2-3; the TCRdb D gene call, TRBD1, has no DNA to confirm it. Germline lookup yields CDR1 SGHRS and CDR2 YFSETQ. CDR3 length: 14 residues. CDR3 in amino acids: CASSPQGPTDTQYF. The full variable domain, completed using reference TRBV5-1 and TRBJ2-3, is KAGVTQTPRYLIKTRGQQVTLSCSPISGHRSVSWYQQTPGQGLQFLFEYFSETQRNKGNFPGRFSGRQFSNSRSEMNVSTLELGDSALYLCASSPQGPTDTQYFGPGTRLTVL.

The chain is built from TRBV18 and TRBJ2-2; there is no DNA to check the TCRdb D call of TRBD1. This CDR3 spans 18 amino acids. Germline CDR1 KGHSH, CDR2 LQKENI. The CDR3 spells CASSPTRKTGLNTGELFF.